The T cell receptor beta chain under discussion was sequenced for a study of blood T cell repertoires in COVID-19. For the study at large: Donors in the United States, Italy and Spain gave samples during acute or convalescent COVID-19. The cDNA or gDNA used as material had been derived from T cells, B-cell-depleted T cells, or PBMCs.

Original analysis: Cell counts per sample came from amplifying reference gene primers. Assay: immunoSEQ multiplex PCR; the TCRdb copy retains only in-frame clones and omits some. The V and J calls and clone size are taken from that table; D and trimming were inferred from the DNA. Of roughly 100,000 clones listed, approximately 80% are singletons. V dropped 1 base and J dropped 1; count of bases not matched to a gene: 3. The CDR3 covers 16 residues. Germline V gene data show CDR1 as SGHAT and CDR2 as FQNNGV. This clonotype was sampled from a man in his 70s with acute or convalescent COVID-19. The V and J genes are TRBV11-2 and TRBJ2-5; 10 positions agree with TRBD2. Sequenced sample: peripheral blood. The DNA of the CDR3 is TGTGCCAGCAGCTTAGGGGTAGCGGGAGGCCAAGAGACCCAGTACTTC. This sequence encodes CASSLGVAGGQETQYF.